This TCR beta chain was observed in a study of OX40 agonist ivuxolimab in advanced cancers. About the research overall: Patients in the trial were receiving intravenous ivuxolimab every 2 weeks, at doses of 0.01 to 10 mg/kg.

On this clone: Antigen specificity is unknown.

The CDR3 is made up of 13 amino acids. Trimming pared 2 bases from V and 3 bases from J, leaving 8 bases between. CDR1 is MNHEY and CDR2 is SMNVEV in the germline V gene (reference sequence). The assay was immunoSEQ multiplex PCR, and TCRdb's table has in-frame clones only and misses some. The table has about 58,000 clones, 70% to 90% seen once. General study points: At doses 0.1 to 3.0 mg/kg, CD4+ and CD8+ clones expanded.

The timepoints at which blood was sampled were baseline, cycle 4 day 1, and cycle 7 day 1. Sequencing used CD4+ or CD8+ T cells sorted from blood, obtained in a trial of the OX40 agonist ivuxolimab. The rearrangement links TRBV27 to TRBJ2-7; a possible D gene is TRBD1 (5 bases). This receptor was identified in an adult with an advanced solid tumor such as melanoma, head and neck, liver or kidney cancer. The CDR3 coding sequence is TGTGCCAGCAGTTTAGACAGATTCTACGAGCAGTACTTC. It codes for CASSLDRFYEQYF.